What follows is one T cell receptor beta chain and its context. Its antigen is unidentified. From germline, CDR1 is LGHNT and CDR2 FRNRAP. Germline trimming cut 0 bases from V and 7 bases from J; bases unmatched to any gene: 9. The CDR3 totals 16 residues. Assay used: immunoSEQ multiplex PCR; TCRdb lists only in-frame clones, some missing. The table lists about 68,000 clones, around 80% of them singletons. This entry belongs to a study of radiotherapy plus CTLA-4 blockade in lung cancer. The overall study: Disease control was present in roughly 30% of patients, and objective responses in less than 20%.

Study-level results: Together with interferon-beta, which increased in serum after radiation, early dynamic changes in blood T cell clones were reportedly the best predictors of response.

The rearrangement links TRBV12-5 to TRBJ2-4; 7 positions agree with TRBD2. The material was peripheral blood, obtained from a patient treated with radiotherapy plus ipilimumab. The sequence was collected from a human donor with non-small cell lung cancer who had a complete response to radiotherapy plus ipilimumab. CDR3 in amino acids: CASGLVWAGEGNIQYF. The DNA for the CDR3 is TGTGCTAGTGGTTTGGTATGGGCGGGAGAAGGGAACATTCAGTACTTC.